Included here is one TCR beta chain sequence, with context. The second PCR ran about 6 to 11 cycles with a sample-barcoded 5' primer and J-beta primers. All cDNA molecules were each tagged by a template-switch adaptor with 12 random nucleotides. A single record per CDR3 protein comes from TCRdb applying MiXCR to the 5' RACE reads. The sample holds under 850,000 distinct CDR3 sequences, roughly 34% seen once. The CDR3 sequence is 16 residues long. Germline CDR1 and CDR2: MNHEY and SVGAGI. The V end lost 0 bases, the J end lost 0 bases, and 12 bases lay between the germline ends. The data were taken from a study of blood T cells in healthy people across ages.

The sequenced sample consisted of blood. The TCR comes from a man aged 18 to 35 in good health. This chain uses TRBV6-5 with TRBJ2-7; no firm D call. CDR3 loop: CASSYSAPILSYEQYF. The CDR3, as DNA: TGTGCCAGCAGTTACTCTGCGCCTATACTCTCCTACGAGCAGTACTTC.